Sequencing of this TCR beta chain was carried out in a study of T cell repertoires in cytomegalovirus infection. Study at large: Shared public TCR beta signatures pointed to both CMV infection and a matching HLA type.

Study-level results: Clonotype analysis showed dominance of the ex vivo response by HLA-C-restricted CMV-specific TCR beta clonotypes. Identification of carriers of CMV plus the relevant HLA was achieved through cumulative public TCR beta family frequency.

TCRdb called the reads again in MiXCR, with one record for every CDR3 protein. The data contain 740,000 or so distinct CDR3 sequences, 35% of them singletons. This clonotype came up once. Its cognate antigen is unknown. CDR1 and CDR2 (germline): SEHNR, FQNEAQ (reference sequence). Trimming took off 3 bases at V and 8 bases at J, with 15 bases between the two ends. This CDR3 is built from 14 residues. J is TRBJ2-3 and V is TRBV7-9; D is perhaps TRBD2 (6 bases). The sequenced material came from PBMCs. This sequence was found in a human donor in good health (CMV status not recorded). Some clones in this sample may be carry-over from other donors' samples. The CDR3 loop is CASSFRKEGPTQYF. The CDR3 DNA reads TGTGCCAGCAGCTTTCGAAAGGAGGGCCCTACGCAGTATTTT.